This TCR beta chain was observed in a study of T-cell reconstitution after alpha-beta-depleted transplantation in children. Study outcomes and limitations: T-cell numbers and diversity one year post-transplant derived largely from freshly generated T cells. In patients about two months after transplant, alpha-beta T cells reportedly arose from several hundred expanded graft clones.

Per the germline V gene, CDR1 is MNHNS and CDR2 is SASEGT. This CDR3 contains 14 residues. Germline trimming cut 9 bases from V and 2 bases from J; bases unmatched to any gene: 10. Unique molecular identifiers were incorporated into the prepared TCRbeta library. MiXCR, applied by TCRdb to the PCR reads, yields one record per CDR3 protein. The top ten clones hold around 5% of a sample with 780,000 or so distinct CDR3 sequences, 16% of them seen once. A remark on this clonotype: What it binds is unknown.

The TCR comes from a male patient younger than 18 who had a stem cell transplant for acute lymphoblastic leukemia, so the T cells may come from the graft donor. V is TRBV6-1 and J is TRBJ2-7, with 7 bases that match TRBD1. This sample comprised PBMCs, mostly from graft donor cells, obtained 360 days after TCRalphabeta/CD19-depleted stem cell transplant. The CDR3, as DNA: TGTGCCAGTAAGATGACAGGGACCACCTACGAGCAGTACTTC. Translated, it gives CASKMTGTTYEQYF.